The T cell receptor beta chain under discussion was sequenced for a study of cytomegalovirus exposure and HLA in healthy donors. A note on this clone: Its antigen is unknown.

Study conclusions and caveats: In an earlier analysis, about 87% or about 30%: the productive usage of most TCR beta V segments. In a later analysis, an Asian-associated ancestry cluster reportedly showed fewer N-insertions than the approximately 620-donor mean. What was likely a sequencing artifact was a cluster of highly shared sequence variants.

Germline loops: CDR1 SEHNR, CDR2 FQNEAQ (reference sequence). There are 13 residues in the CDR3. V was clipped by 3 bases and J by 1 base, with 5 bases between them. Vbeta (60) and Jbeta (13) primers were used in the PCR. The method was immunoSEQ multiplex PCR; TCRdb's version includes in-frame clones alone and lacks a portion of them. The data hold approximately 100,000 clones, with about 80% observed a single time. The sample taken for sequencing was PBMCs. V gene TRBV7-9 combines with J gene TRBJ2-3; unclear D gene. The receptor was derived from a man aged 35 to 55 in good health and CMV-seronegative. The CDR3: CASSFGRTDTQYF. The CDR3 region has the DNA TGTGCCAGCAGCTTCGGTCGCACAGATACGCAGTATTTT. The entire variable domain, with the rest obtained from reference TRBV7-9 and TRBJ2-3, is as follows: DTGVSQNPRHKITKRGQNVTFRCDPISEHNRLYWYRQTLGQGPEFLTYFQNEAQLEKSRLLSDRFSAERPKGSFSTLEIQRTEQGDSAMYLCASSFGRTDTQYFGPGTRLTVL.